A selection of T cell receptor beta chains follows, all from one sample in a study of blood T cell repertoires in COVID-19. Produced via immunoSEQ multiplex PCR; TCRdb's table is partial and in-frame only. This sample has 200,000 to 250,000 clones, with around 84% found just once. The sample was PBMCs or T cells enriched from blood (not recorded which). Every receptor here comes from a woman aged 35 to 49 with acute COVID-19. CDR3s include the opening cysteine and the closing phenylalanine or tryptophan. Fields, in order: clone size, J gene, V gene, D gene, CDR3 length, CDR3 protein, CDR3 DNA. A D gene is named only where the DNA matches it firmly. A row's size may be missing; if present it is once, few, many or a size class.

abundance: once; j_gene: TRBJ2-5; v_gene: TRBV9; d_gene: TRBD2; len: 16; CDR3aa: CASSVVPAGGQETQYF; CDR3nt: TGTGCCAGCAGCGTAGTTCCAGCGGGAGGGCAAGAGACCCAGTACTTC
abundance: once; j_gene: TRBJ2-7; v_gene: TRBV5-1; d_gene: -; len: 15; CDR3aa: CASSLDSRSFGEQYF; CDR3nt: TGCGCCAGCAGCCTGGACAGCCGGTCGTTCGGAGAGCAGTACTTC
abundance: -; j_gene: TRBJ1-1; v_gene: TRBV6-5; d_gene: TRBD1; len: 16; CDR3aa: CASSYFRTGENTEAFF; CDR3nt: TGTGCCAGCAGTTACTTTAGAACAGGGGAGAACACTGAAGCTTTCTTT
abundance: -; j_gene: TRBJ2-5; v_gene: TRBV7-8; d_gene: -; len: 14; CDR3aa: CASSFRQPRETQYF; CDR3nt: TGTGCCAGCAGCTTTCGACAGCCAAGGGAGACCCAGTACTTC
abundance: few; j_gene: TRBJ2-1; v_gene: TRBV21-1; d_gene: -; len: 12; CDR3aa: CASSKNAGEQFF; CDR3nt: TGTGCCAGCAGCAAAAATGCAGGTGAGCAGTTCTTC
abundance: -; j_gene: TRBJ1-1; v_gene: TRBV29-1; d_gene: -; len: 12; CDR3aa: CSVVSTRTEAFF; CDR3nt: TGCAGCGTTGTCTCGACTAGAACTGAAGCTTTCTTT
abundance: -; j_gene: TRBJ2-3; v_gene: TRBV3-1/TRBV3-2; d_gene: -; len: 17; CDR3aa: CASSRVTLPGGTDTQYF; CDR3nt: TGTGCCAGCAGCCGGGTGACCCTCCCGGGGGGCACAGATACGCAGTATTTT
abundance: -; j_gene: TRBJ1-1; v_gene: TRBV9; d_gene: -; len: 15; CDR3aa: CASSVERTGNTEAFF; CDR3nt: TGTGCCAGCAGCGTAGAGCGAACGGGTAACACTGAAGCTTTCTTT
abundance: -; j_gene: TRBJ1-1; v_gene: TRBV11-3; d_gene: TRBD1; len: 17; CDR3aa: CASNGAAGQGCDTEAFF; CDR3nt: TGTGCCAGCAATGGCGCGGCGGGACAGGGGTGTGACACTGAAGCTTTCTTT
abundance: -; j_gene: TRBJ2-1; v_gene: TRBV7-2; d_gene: -; len: 15; CDR3aa: CASSFQPGINNEQFF; CDR3nt: TGTGCCAGCAGCTTCCAGCCCGGGATCAACAATGAGCAGTTCTTC
abundance: -; j_gene: TRBJ1-4; v_gene: TRBV7-9; d_gene: TRBD1; len: 15; CDR3aa: CASRVAGGIGEKLFF; CDR3nt: TGTGCCAGCAGGGTAGCAGGGGGGATTGGCGAAAAACTGTTTTTT
abundance: -; j_gene: TRBJ2-2; v_gene: TRBV24-1; d_gene: -; len: 15; CDR3aa: CATSDPGQWAGELFF; CDR3nt: TGTGCCACCAGTGACCCCGGACAGTGGGCCGGGGAGCTGTTTTTT
abundance: -; j_gene: TRBJ2-3; v_gene: TRBV5-1; d_gene: TRBD2; len: 14; CDR3aa: CASSPGGGLDTQYF; CDR3nt: TGCGCCAGCAGCCCTGGCGGGGGGTTAGATACGCAGTATTTT
abundance: -; j_gene: TRBJ2-1; v_gene: TRBV6-5; d_gene: TRBD1; len: 15; CDR3aa: CASRPPTGGYNEQFF; CDR3nt: TGTGCCAGCAGACCGCCTACAGGGGGCTACAATGAGCAGTTCTTC
abundance: -; j_gene: TRBJ2-5; v_gene: TRBV6-5; d_gene: -; len: 15; CDR3aa: CASSFAGPSVETQYF; CDR3nt: TGTGCCAGCAGTTTTGCGGGACCGAGCGTGGAGACCCAGTACTTC
abundance: -; j_gene: TRBJ1-4; v_gene: TRBV28; d_gene: TRBD1; len: 17; CDR3aa: CASSQGQDALGNEKLFF; CDR3nt: TGTGCCAGCAGTCAAGGACAGGACGCACTAGGGAATGAAAAACTGTTTTTT
abundance: -; j_gene: TRBJ2-7; v_gene: TRBV5-1; d_gene: TRBD2; len: 15; CDR3aa: CASSLGGGVSYEQYF; CDR3nt: TGCGCCAGCAGCTTGGGCGGGGGTGTCTCCTACGAGCAGTACTTC
abundance: -; j_gene: TRBJ1-2; v_gene: TRBV30; d_gene: -; len: 12; CDR3aa: CAWYTGQGGYTF; CDR3nt: TGTGCCTGGTATACAGGGCAGGGTGGCTACACCTTC
abundance: -; j_gene: TRBJ2-2; v_gene: TRBV18; d_gene: -; len: 16; CDR3aa: CASSPRRQTSTGELFF; CDR3nt: TGTGCCAGCTCACCAAGAAGACAGACATCCACCGGGGAGCTGTTTTTT
abundance: -; j_gene: TRBJ2-7; v_gene: TRBV9; d_gene: -; len: 15; CDR3aa: CASSVGQFVGYEQYF; CDR3nt: TGTGCCAGCAGCGTAGGACAGTTCGTAGGATACGAGCAGTACTTC